The TCR beta chain under discussion was sequenced for a study of STAT5B mutations in CD4+ large granular lymphocyte leukemia. Study summary: Healthy donors showed HLA-associated enrichment of the CDR3 'QG' motif. Study observations and caveats: Top patient clones used TRBV06 genes more often: 8/27 versus 2/35 in controls. No patients shared main leukemic clonotypes, though roughly 25% appeared at low frequency elsewhere.

Profiling relied on immunoSEQ multiplex PCR, and the TCRdb table lists in-frame clones only, not all of them. The sample carries roughly 30,000 clones, about 70% recorded once. Turning to this clone: What it recognizes is unknown.

Buffy coats from healthy blood donors served as controls. Germline-derived CDR1 and CDR2 are MNHEY and SVGAGI. This CDR3 spans 15 amino acids. The junction had 3 bases not matched to a gene; V was cut back by 2 bases and J by 1 base. Sequences were obtained from CD4+ T cells from blood buffy coats. The chain links TRBV6-5 to TRBJ1-2; TRBD1 matches at 8 bases. The TCR comes from a human donor in good health. The DNA of the CDR3 is TGTGCCAGCAGTTACGAACAGGGGGATAACTATGGCTACACCTTC. Encoded protein: CASSYEQGDNYGYTF.